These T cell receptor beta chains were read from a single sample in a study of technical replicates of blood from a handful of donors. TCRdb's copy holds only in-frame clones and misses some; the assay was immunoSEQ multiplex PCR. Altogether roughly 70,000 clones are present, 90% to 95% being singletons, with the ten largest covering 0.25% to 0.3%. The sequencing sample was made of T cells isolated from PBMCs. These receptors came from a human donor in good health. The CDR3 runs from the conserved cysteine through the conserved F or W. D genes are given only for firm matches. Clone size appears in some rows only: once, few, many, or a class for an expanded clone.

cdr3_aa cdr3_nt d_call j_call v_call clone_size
CASSPRGGSPSNYNEQFF TGTGCCAGCAGCCCAAGGGGAGGGTCACCCTCGAATTACAATGAGCAGTTCTTC TRBD2 TRBJ2-1 TRBV4-2 NA
CASSFFSGESYEQYF TGTGCCAGCAGTTTTTTCTCAGGGGAGTCCTACGAGCAGTACTTC NA TRBJ2-7 TRBV27 NA
CASSRSTGWQETQYF TGTGCCAGCAGCCGATCGACAGGGTGGCAAGAGACCCAGTACTTC TRBD1 TRBJ2-5 TRBV14 once
CASSPITTGWATEAFF TGTGCCAGCAGCCCGATCACGACAGGTTGGGCCACTGAAGCTTTCTTT NA TRBJ1-1 TRBV28 NA
CASKVAGGYYEQYF TGTGCCAGCAAGGTAGCGGGAGGGTACTACGAGCAGTACTTC TRBD2 TRBJ2-7 TRBV28 once
CASSASGGADTQYF TGCGCCAGCAGTGCCTCGGGGGGCGCAGATACGCAGTATTTT NA TRBJ2-3 TRBV10-1 NA
CASSLTLFYGYTF TGTGCCAGCAGCTTGACTCTGTTCTATGGCTACACCTTC NA TRBJ1-2 TRBV5-4 NA
CASSPDLTEKKETQYF TGTGCCAGCAGCCCAGACCTGACAGAAAAAAAAGAGACCCAGTACTTC NA TRBJ2-5 TRBV5-4 NA
CASSLSRQGGLMNTEAFF TGCGCCAGCAGCCTTTCTCGACAGGGCGGTCTAATGAACACTGAAGCTTTCTTT TRBD1 TRBJ1-1 TRBV4-1 NA
CASRRVRGMETQYF TGCGCCAGCAGACGCGTCAGGGGGATGGAGACCCAGTACTTC TRBD1 TRBJ2-5 TRBV4-1 once
CASSRTGDKGNEQFF TGTGCCAGCAGCCGAACAGGGGATAAAGGCAATGAGCAGTTCTTC TRBD1 TRBJ2-1 TRBV28 NA
CSVEASGRALETQYF TGCAGCGTTGAGGCTAGCGGGAGGGCTCTGGAGACCCAGTACTTC TRBD2 TRBJ2-5 TRBV29-1 once
CASSGNLFSSYNSPLHF TGTGCCAGTTCGGGGAACCTTTTCAGCTCCTATAATTCACCCCTCCACTTT NA TRBJ1-6 TRBV28 NA
CSVSGTGGNSPLHF TGCAGCGTTTCCGGGACAGGGGGAAATTCACCCCTCCACTTT TRBD1 TRBJ1-6 TRBV29-1 NA
CASSLMTASRLSGNTIYF TGTGCCAGCAGTCTCATGACAGCTTCTAGACTCTCTGGAAACACCATATATTTT NA TRBJ1-3 TRBV28 NA
CAWSVGGGSTEAFF TGTGCCTGGAGTGTTGGGGGGGGGAGCACTGAAGCTTTCTTT NA TRBJ1-1 TRBV30 NA
CASSLDREIHF TGTGCCAGCAGCCTGGACAGGGAAATCCACTTT TRBD1 TRBJ1-6 TRBV11-1 NA
CASSLGGGYTF TGTGCCAGCAGCTTGGGGGGGGGCTACACCTTC NA TRBJ1-2 TRBV7-2 NA
CASRDTGLLNQPQHF TGTGCCAGCAGGGATACAGGCCTGCTCAATCAGCCCCAGCATTTT NA TRBJ1-5 TRBV6-1 NA
CASSLGNRGPYNSPLHF TGTGCCAGCAGTTTAGGAAACAGGGGGCCCTATAATTCACCCCTCCACTTT TRBD1 TRBJ1-6 TRBV27 once
CASSLAGVAFF TGTGCCAGCAGCCTAGCAGGGGTCGCTTTCTTT NA TRBJ1-1 TRBV7-9 NA
CASSPGTEVFGNQPQHF TGTGCCAGCAGCCCTGGGACAGAAGTATTCGGCAATCAGCCCCAGCATTTT TRBD1 TRBJ1-5 TRBV7-9 NA
CASSPTGNPTEKLFF TGTGCCAGCAGCCCTACAGGGAATCCCACTGAAAAACTGTTTTTT NA TRBJ1-4 TRBV11-2 NA